Below are 21 T cell receptor beta chains sequenced from a single sample in a study of T-cell memory formation after mild COVID-19. TCRdb reprocessed the 5' RACE reads with MiXCR, giving one entry per CDR3 protein. The sample carries some 130,000 distinct CDR3 sequences, about 17% recorded once. Sequencing was done on a sample of PBMCs or a T cell subset sorted from them (not recorded which). These receptors originate from an adult woman who had mild COVID-19 (a few samples of this study predate the infection). Cell type and time point are not known.

This clonotype was recorded a few times. The chain has TRBV5-1 and TRBJ2-7, with 8 bases identical to TRBD1. Germline-derived CDR1 and CDR2 are SGHRS and YFSETQ. V dropped 0 bases and J dropped 6; count of bases not matched to a gene: 5. The CDR3 is 14 amino acids. CDR3 loop: CASSLVGTGGEQYF. The CDR3 DNA sequence: TGCGCCAGCAGCTTGGTAGGGACAGGCGGCGAGCAGTACTTC.

This clonotype was seen a few times. The chain employs TRBV7-3 and TRBJ2-1; D tentatively reads TRBD1 or TRBD2 (5 bases each). The CDR3 extends over 16 amino acids. CDR1 and CDR2 from the germline V gene are SGHTA and FQGTGA. With 5 bases removed from V and 0 bases from J, the gap between germline ends came to 14 bases. CDR3 sequence: CASSPGTLSSYNEQFF. The CDR3 bases are TGTGCCAGCAGCCCCGGGACCCTGAGCTCCTACAATGAGCAGTTCTTC.

The chain recombines TRBV5-1 with TRBJ2-3, with TRBD1 matching over 8 bases. V was pared by 9 bases and J by 7 bases, with 16 bases of the junction left unmatched. Germline loops: CDR1 SGHRS, CDR2 YFSETQ. The CDR3 extends over 15 amino acids. This CDR3 reads CATSQAAGGGNTQYF. DNA of the CDR3: TGCGCCACGAGCCAAGCAGCAGGGGGCGGGAATACGCAGTATTTT.

This chain uses TRBV12-3 or TRBV12-4 with TRBJ2-1; D not resolved. The CDR3 length is 14 residues. Trimming removed 0 bases from V and 2 bases from J, with 5 bases in between. Here the CDR3 reads CASSLAPPYNEQFF. In DNA, the CDR3 is TGTGCCAGCAGTTTAGCCCCACCCTACAATGAGCAGTTCTTC.

This chain joins TRBV4-3 and TRBJ2-2; TRBD2 matches 7 bases. The CDR3 consists of 17 residues. With 0 bases clipped from V and 5 bases from J, the junction kept 9 bases outside the gene matches. The germline V gene encodes CDR1 LGHNA and CDR2 YSLEER. CDR3 DNA sequence: TGCGCCAGCAGCCAAGAGGATAGACTAGCTAGGACCGGGGAGCTGTTTTTT. This gives the protein CASSQEDRLARTGELFF.

A few counts support this clonotype. As DNA, the CDR3 is TGTGCCAGCAGCTTTAGACAGGGAGAGACTGAAGCTTTCTTT. Residues: CASSFRQGETEAFF. The chain is built from TRBV7-9 and TRBJ1-1; 7 bases line up with TRBD1. The V segment lost 3 bases and the J segment 5 bases; nucleotides outside the gene matches: 6. Per germline, CDR1 SEHNR and CDR2 FQNEAQ (reference sequence). The CDR3 spans 14 residues. Combining the CDR3 with reference TRBV7-9 and TRBJ1-1 gives the whole variable domain DTGVSQNPRHKITKRGQNVTFRCDPISEHNRLYWYRQTLGQGPEFLTYFQNEAQLEKSRLLSDRFSAERPKGSFSTLEIQRTEQGDSAMYLCASSFRQGETEAFFGQGTRLTVV.

This clonotype was counted between two and nine times. The J gene is TRBJ2-1, the V gene TRBV9, with D tentatively TRBD2 (7 bases). Germline CDR1 and CDR2: SGDLS and YYNGEE. V shed 8 bases and J shed 6 bases, with 12 bases lying between them. The CDR3 runs 12 residues. The CDR3 here is CASGGGLNEQFF. As DNA, the CDR3 is TGTGCCAGTGGGGGGGGGCTCAATGAGCAGTTCTTC.

This clonotype has a handful of counts. The chain employs TRBV6-2 or TRBV6-3 and TRBJ1-2, with no clear D. This CDR3 is 13 amino acids long. Per the germline V gene, CDR1 is MNHEY and CDR2 is SVGEGT. The V end was cut by 7 bases, the J end by 4 bases, with 13 bases between. CDR3 DNA sequence: TGTGCCAGCACCTCTAACAGCGGCTATGGCTACACCTTC. The encoded protein is CASTSNSGYGYTF.

This rearrangement joins TRBV7-3 to TRBJ2-2, with 7 positions matching TRBD2. With V trimmed by 5 bases and J by 2 bases, 8 bases remained unmatched. Germline V gene data show CDR1 as SGHTA and CDR2 as FQGTGA. The length of the CDR3 is 16 residues. As DNA, the CDR3 is TGTGCCAGCAGCCCAACCGCGGGGGAAAACACCGGGGAGCTGTTTTTT. Its protein product is CASSPTAGENTGELFF.

The chain employs TRBV6-5 and TRBJ2-6, with 8 bases matching TRBD1. CDR1 MNHEY and CDR2 SVGAGI come from the germline V gene. The trim removed 6 bases at V and 1 base at J, leaving 8 bases unmatched. The CDR3 runs to 17 residues. The DNA for the CDR3 is TGTGCCAGCAGATACGACAGGGGAGTGTCTGGGGCCAACGTCCTGACTTTC. Translated, it gives CASRYDRGVSGANVLTF.

The chain has TRBV7-3 and TRBJ2-1; perhaps TRBD1 as D (5 bases). The CDR3 is 14 residues long. CDR1 and CDR2 from the germline V gene are SGHTA and FQGTGA. V lost 8 bases to trimming and J lost 0 bases, with 11 bases between them. The CDR3: CASGTDNSYNEQFF. CDR3 nucleotide sequence: TGTGCCAGCGGAACGGACAACTCCTACAATGAGCAGTTCTTC.

The chain has TRBV20-1 and TRBJ1-1; D might be TRBD1 (5 bases). CDR1 DFQATT and CDR2 SNEGSKA come from the germline V gene (reference sequence). V was trimmed by 1 base and J by 3 bases, leaving 12 bases between them. The CDR3 sequence is 14 residues long. CDR3 coding DNA: TGCAGTGCTAGAGTCCCAGGGAGGGACACTGAAGCTTTCTTT. The encoded protein is CSARVPGRDTEAFF.

The chain uses TRBV3-1 and TRBJ2-1, with D possibly TRBD1 on 6 matching bases. V dropped 4 bases and J dropped 7 bases, with 14 bases sitting between them. The CDR3 is made up of 14 amino acids. Looked up from germline, CDR1 is LGHDT and CDR2 is YNNKEL (reference sequence). The CDR3 DNA reads TGTGCCAGCAGCCCCCCCCAGGGGTGGAATGAGCAGTTCTTC. Translating gives CASSPPQGWNEQFF.

This chain links TRBV11-2 with TRBJ1-5; D gene uncertain. Germline lookup yields CDR1 SGHAT and CDR2 FQNNGV. The V end lost 0 bases, the J end lost 1 base, and 10 bases lay between the germline ends. The CDR3 runs to 16 residues. CDR3 residues: CASSLDFQESNQPQHF. The CDR3, as DNA: TGTGCCAGCAGCTTAGATTTCCAAGAAAGCAATCAGCCCCAGCATTTT.

This clonotype was detected only a few times. The chain combines TRBV2 with TRBJ1-5; D is ambiguous. This CDR3 is 18 amino acids long. CDR1 SNHLY and CDR2 FYNNEI come from the germline V gene. Trimming stripped 4 bases from V and 3 bases from J, with 22 bases between. The CDR3 DNA sequence: TGTGCCAGCAGTGGTTTTTTCGCTCGGTCGGGAGACAATCAGCCCCAGCATTTT. Translation: CASSGFFARSGDNQPQHF.

This chain links TRBV5-1 with TRBJ2-5; tentatively, D is TRBD1 or TRBD2 (5 bases each). The CDR3 sequence is 14 residues long. Germline CDR1 SGHRS, CDR2 YFSETQ. V shed 4 bases and J shed 4 bases, with 14 bases lying between them. CDR3 DNA: TGCGCCAGCAGCCCGCTCGGGACCGTAGAGACCCAGTACTTC. Protein: CASSPLGTVETQYF.

The chain combines TRBV6-5 with TRBJ2-1, with 7 positions matching TRBD1. CDR1 and CDR2 (germline): MNHEY, SVGAGI. Trimming at V came to 4 bases and at J to 6 bases, leaving 6 bases not matched to a gene. The CDR3 has 14 amino acids. Here the CDR3 DNA reads TGTGCCAGCAGTTTCCTGACAGGGAGCAATGAGCAGTTCTTC. It codes for CASSFLTGSNEQFF.

V is TRBV24-1 and J is TRBJ2-7; 11 bases line up with TRBD2. CDR3 length: 15 amino acids. Per the germline V gene, CDR1 is KGHDR and CDR2 is SFDVKD. With 6 bases clipped from V and 1 base from J, the junction kept 4 bases outside the gene matches. The CDR3 nucleotides are TGTGCCACCAGTTCTGGGACTAGCGGATCCTACGAGCAGTACTTC. Amino acid sequence: CATSSGTSGSYEQYF.

This clonotype was picked up a small number of times. This chain uses TRBV12-3 or TRBV12-4 with TRBJ2-7; the D gene is possibly TRBD1 (6 bases). V lost 5 bases and J lost 9, with 11 bases in between. The CDR3 totals 11 residues. The chain's CDR3 is CASSSNRVQYF. In DNA form, the CDR3 reads TGTGCCAGCAGTAGTAACAGGGTGCAGTACTTC.

This clonotype was seen a handful of times. The chain recombines TRBV18 with TRBJ1-1; D call uncertain. The CDR3 sequence is 14 residues long. The V end was cut by 3 bases, the J end by 0 bases, with 8 bases between. Germline CDR1 KGHSH, CDR2 LQKENI. CDR3 in amino acids: CASSPPGLNTEAFF. The CDR3 DNA follows: TGTGCCAGCTCACCCCCGGGATTGAACACTGAAGCTTTCTTT.

V and J are TRBV12-3 or TRBV12-4 and TRBJ2-7, with 14 bases matching TRBD2. The CDR3 runs to 15 residues. V lost 6 bases and J lost 3; bases outside the gene matches: 4. In DNA, the CDR3 is TGTGCCAGCAGCACGGGACTAGCGGGAGTCTACGAGCAGTACTTC. Amino acid sequence: CASSTGLAGVYEQYF.